A single T cell receptor beta chain is shown here with its context. No antigen is known for it. This sample was included in a study of cytomegalovirus exposure and HLA in healthy donors. Background on the study: Most donors, about 77% of 398 genotyped, fell in the Caucasian-associated ancestry cluster. Study conclusions and caveats: For most TCR sequences rarity was the rule, although some public TCRs occurred in many donors. Presence/absence analysis assumed near-uniform sequencing depth across donors.

It was with 60 Vbeta and 13 Jbeta primers that the PCR ran. As originally analysed: In a later analysis, approximately 80 million unique TCR beta chains included roughly 11 million shared by two or more donors. Sequenced by immunoSEQ multiplex PCR; TCRdb stores in-frame clones only, minus some. Clone size and V and J calls were adopted from that table, with D and trimming inferred from the DNA. The sample has over 150,000 clones, about three quarters seen once. Germline V CDR1 and CDR2: GTSNPN, SVGIG (reference sequence). The V and J ends lost 3 bases and 0 bases respectively, with 8 bases between them. The CDR3 covers 14 residues.

Sequenced sample: PBMCs. The genes are TRBV30 and TRBJ1-4; D unclear. This receptor was obtained from a young man in good health and CMV-seronegative. CDR3 region: CAWSPLPTNEKLFF. CDR3 sequence (DNA): TGTGCCTGGAGCCCCCTTCCAACTAATGAAAAACTGTTTTTT. Filled out from reference TRBV30 and TRBJ1-4, the complete variable domain reads SQTIHQWPATLVQPVGSPLSLECTVEGTSNPNLYWYRQAAGRGLQLLFYSVGIGQISSEVPQNLSASRPQDRQFILSSKKLLLSDSGFYLCAWSPLPTNEKLFFGSGTQLSVL.